The clone carrying this TCR beta chain was counted at least ten times. Per germline, CDR1 ENHRY and CDR2 SYGVKD. V trimming: 9 bases; J trimming: 9 bases; junction bases outside the gene matches: 13. The CDR3 consists of 15 residues. TCRdb reprocessed the RT-PCR reads with MiXCR, giving one entry per CDR3 protein. The sample holds more than 600,000 distinct CDR3 sequences, around 14% seen once. The chain uses TRBV10-3 and TRBJ1-6; 8 nucleotides agree with TRBD1. The sequenced sample was memory CD4+ T cells from blood. This TCR was recovered from a female donor in good health, serving as a healthy control. CDR3 loop: CAIAVGQGASSPLHF. In nucleotides, the CDR3 is TGTGCCATAGCGGTGGGGCAGGGGGCGAGTTCACCCCTCCACTTT.